This T cell receptor beta chain was captured in a study of CD4 T cells in relation to SARS-CoV-2 and coronaviruses. General study points: Crossreactivity was assessed only for spike protein, not other viral proteins.

Measured with immunoSEQ multiplex PCR; TCRdb has only the in-frame clones, and not every one. The repertoire holds fewer than 20,000 clones, with more than 75% as singletons. Before the COVID-19 pandemic, during about 2010-2018, CD4+ T cells were taken from unexposed donors. CD4+ T cells were isolated from the cells after more than 8 days of culture. Half the medium was replaced with IL-2 medium on days 3 and 7. On this clone itself: Its antigen remains unknown.

V was clipped by 10 bases and J by 2 bases; unmatched bases: 12. The length of the CDR3 is 15 residues. Germline-derived CDR1 and CDR2 are LNHDA and SQIVND (reference sequence). The specimen was CD4+ T cells from PBMCs, cultured in vitro. The clonotype was recovered from a human donor in good health. V and J are TRBV19 and TRBJ2-7; 9 positions agree with TRBD2. CDR3 nucleotide sequence: TGTGCCACAACCGAAAAGACTAGCGGAACCTACGAGCAGTACTTC. This codes for CATTEKTSGTYEQYF.